Sequencing of this T cell receptor beta chain was carried out in a study of T cells after yellow fever vaccination. Study-level information: For low cell numbers, libraries were made with SMART-Seq v4 Ultra Low Input.

This clonotype was counted ten times or more. Its antigen remains unidentified. The CDR3 is 16 amino acids. Germline-derived CDR1 and CDR2 are DFQATT and SNEGSKA (reference sequence). The junction had 13 bases not matched to a gene; V was cut back by 3 bases and J by 4 bases. TCRdb re-called the 5' RACE reads through MiXCR, storing one row per CDR3 protein. This repertoire shows hundreds of thousands of distinct CDR3 sequences, 7.5% to 9% found once; its top ten account for 3% to 3.5%. Study conclusions and caveats: Post-booster repertoires contained most primary-vaccination clones again (around 97% CD4, approximately 88% CD8).

The rearrangement links TRBV20-1 to TRBJ2-5, with TRBD1 matching 8 bases. The receptor was isolated from a man between 18 and 35 years old who received the YFV17D yellow fever vaccine. The sample was CD4+ T cells sorted from PBMCs, taken 5 days after the yellow fever booster vaccination. This CDR3 reads CSASEETVGQGETQYF. Here the CDR3 DNA reads TGCAGTGCTAGTGAGGAGACCGTAGGACAGGGAGAGACCCAGTACTTC.